Listed here are 22 T cell receptor beta chains from one sample, sequenced in a study of blood T cell repertoires in COVID-19. Sequencing used immunoSEQ multiplex PCR; TCRdb keeps in-frame clones, though not all of them. The table shows about 120,000 clones, with roughly four fifths occurring only once. Sequencing was carried out using peripheral blood. The receptors shown here come from a human donor in a cohort sampled during active COVID-19.

The rearrangement links TRBV10-3 to TRBJ2-5; maybe TRBD1 (6 bases). Germline values: CDR1 ENHRY, CDR2 SYGVKD. This CDR3 comprises 13 residues. V was cut by 6 bases and J by 4 bases, with 12 bases left in between. The CDR3 reads CAIRDRSVETQYF. Here the CDR3 DNA reads TGTGCCATCAGAGACAGGTCGGTAGAGACCCAGTACTTC.

The rearrangement links TRBV10-1 to TRBJ2-7; TRBD1 agrees at 9 bases. This CDR3 comprises 15 residues. Trimming cost V 3 bases and J 2 bases; bases outside gene matches: 5. The germline CDR1 and CDR2 sequences are WNHNN and SYGVQD (reference sequence). CDR3 bases: TGCGCCAGCAGTGATTTTGGGACAGGGACCTACGAGCAGTACTTC. Translation: CASSDFGTGTYEQYF.

The rearrangement joins TRBV10-3 to TRBJ2-4, with 8 positions matching TRBD2. V lost 0 bases and J lost 6; bases outside the gene matches: 1. There are 14 residues in the CDR3. Germline CDR1 reads ENHRY; CDR2 reads SYGVKD. CDR3 coding DNA: TGTGCCATCAGTGAGTCCGGGGGGGCAAACATTCAGTACTTC. Translated: CAISESGGANIQYF.

The chain links TRBV29-1 to TRBJ1-1; the D is unclear. This CDR3 contains 11 residues. The germline V and J ends were trimmed by 4 bases and 0 bases, with 3 bases remaining between them. CDR1 and CDR2 from the germline V gene are SQVTM and ANQGSEA. CDR3 residues: CSVAVNTEAFF. CDR3 DNA sequence: TGCAGCGTTGCCGTGAACACTGAAGCTTTCTTT.

J is TRBJ2-3 and V is TRBV18, with 8 bases matching TRBD2. The germline gives CDR1 KGHSH, CDR2 LQKENI. There are 16 residues in the CDR3. The trim removed 0 bases at V and 6 bases at J, leaving 8 bases unmatched. CDR3 DNA: TGTGCCAGCTCACCACCGCGGGCGGGGGGCGTCGATACGCAGTATTTT. This gives the protein CASSPPRAGGVDTQYF.

The J gene is TRBJ2-1, the V gene TRBV7-2; 7 positions match TRBD2. Trimming removed 1 base from V and 5 bases from J; junction bases left unmatched: 2. The CDR3 contains 14 residues. The germline gives CDR1 SGHTA, CDR2 FQGNSA. DNA for the CDR3: TGTGCCAGCAGCTTAGGGCGGGAGAACAATGAGCAGTTCTTC. This sequence encodes CASSLGRENNEQFF.

The chain carries TRBV6-6 and TRBJ1-1; 9 nucleotides align to TRBD1. Germline V gene sequence: CDR1 MNHNY, CDR2 SVGAGI (reference sequence). Unmatched junction bases numbered 5, after V lost 4 bases and J lost 2 bases. The CDR3 runs 15 residues. The CDR3 nucleotides read TGTGCCAGCAGTTCGATGACAGGGGGAAACACTGAAGCTTTCTTT. Translation gives CASSSMTGGNTEAFF.

The rearrangement links TRBV2 to TRBJ1-5, with a weak D call TRBD1 (6 bases). Germline V lookup: CDR1 SNHLY, CDR2 FYNNEI. The V end lost 6 bases, the J end lost 11 bases, and 17 bases lay between the germline ends. The CDR3 length is 13 residues. The CDR3 nucleotides are TGTGCCAGCAGAGGGACAACCAAGGGTTCCCAGCATTTT. As protein: CASRGTTKGSQHF. Full variable domain (missing parts from reference TRBV2 and TRBJ1-5): EPEVTQTPSHQVTQMGQEVILRCVPISNHLYFYWYRQILGQKVEFLVSFYNNEISEKSEIFDDQFSVERPDGSNFTLKIRSTKLEDSAMYFCASRGTTKGSQHFGDGTRLSIL.

This rearrangement joins TRBV14 to TRBJ2-2; 15 positions agree with TRBD2. Per the germline V gene, CDR1 is SGHDN and CDR2 is FVKESK. J gave up 4 bases and V 2 bases, and 5 bases lay outside the gene matches. This CDR3 has 18 amino acids. CDR3 bases: TGTGCCAGCAGCCAACCCCCGGGACTAGCGGGGGGCACCGGGGAGCTGTTTTTT. As protein: CASSQPPGLAGGTGELFF.

V is TRBV3-1 (or the pseudogene TRBV3-2) and J is TRBJ2-3; possible D gene TRBD1, 6 bases. Germline CDR1 LGHDT, CDR2 YNNKEL (reference sequence). The CDR3 runs 15 residues. The V end lost 4 bases, the J end lost 2 bases, and 13 bases lay between the germline ends. The CDR3 region is CASSLRGTLTDTQYF. The CDR3 DNA reads TGTGCCAGCAGCCTCAGGGGAACTCTCACAGATACGCAGTATTTT.

V is TRBV5-1 and J is TRBJ1-4; D possibly corresponds to TRBD1 (5 bases). This CDR3 region has 15 residues. V was clipped by 0 bases and J by 7 bases, with 13 bases between them. Germline V CDR1 and CDR2: SGHRS, YFSETQ. CDR3 DNA: TGCGCCAGCAGCTTGGGGGATATTAGGGGTGAAAAACTGTTTTTT. Its protein product is CASSLGDIRGEKLFF. The complete variable domain, with remaining parts taken from reference TRBV5-1 and TRBJ1-4, reads KAGVTQTPRYLIKTRGQQVTLSCSPISGHRSVSWYQQTPGQGLQFLFEYFSETQRNKGNFPGRFSGRQFSNSRSEMNVSTLELGDSALYLCASSLGDIRGEKLFFGSGTQLSVL.

This rearrangement joins TRBV7-9 to TRBJ2-3; TRBD2 is a possible D gene (5 bases). CDR1 SEHNR and CDR2 FQNEAQ come from the germline V gene (reference sequence). V was pared by 10 bases and J by 0 bases, with 14 bases between. This CDR3 comprises 14 residues. The CDR3 DNA reads TGTGCCACCCCACCCGGGGTAAGCACAGATACGCAGTATTTT. As protein: CATPPGVSTDTQYF. Full variable domain (missing parts from reference TRBV7-9 and TRBJ2-3): DTGVSQNPRHKITKRGQNVTFRCDPISEHNRLYWYRQTLGQGPEFLTYFQNEAQLEKSRLLSDRFSAERPKGSFSTLEIQRTEQGDSAMYLCATPPGVSTDTQYFGPGTRLTVL.

This chain uses TRBV29-1 with TRBJ1-1, with D possibly TRBD1 on 5 matching bases. The CDR3 is 9 residues long. Trimming took off 1 base at V and 11 bases at J, with 5 bases between the two ends. CDR1 and CDR2 from the germline V gene are SQVTM and ANQGSEA. The CDR3 protein is CSVEGGAFF. CDR3 bases: TGCAGCGTTGAAGGGGGCGCTTTCTTT.

The chain links TRBV10-3 to TRBJ1-2, with 7 bases fitting TRBD1. The V gene's germline CDR1 is ENHRY and CDR2 SYGVKD. V shed 8 bases and J 6 bases; nucleotides not matched to a gene: 3. CDR3 length: 11 amino acids. As DNA, the CDR3 is TGTGCCATCGGGACAGACAATGGCTACACCTTC. Translating it yields CAIGTDNGYTF.

The V and J genes are TRBV7-8 and TRBJ1-4; D gene uncertain. CDR1 and CDR2 (germline): SGHVS, FQNEAQ. This CDR3 has 16 amino acids. The V gene lost 3 bases and the J gene lost 5 bases, with 16 bases spanning the gap. The CDR3 loop is CASSFPAGKSNEKLFF. CDR3 nucleotide sequence: TGTGCCAGCAGCTTTCCTGCGGGGAAATCAAATGAAAAACTGTTTTTT. The variable domain in full, completed from reference TRBV7-8 and TRBJ1-4, reads GAGVSQSPRYKVAKRGQDVALRCDPISGHVSLFWYQQALGQGPEFLTYFQNEAQLDKSGLPSDRFFAERPEGSVSTLKIQRTQQEDSAVYLCASSFPAGKSNEKLFFGSGTQLSVL.

The CDR3 DNA follows: TGCGCCAGCAGCCAAGACAGGGGTGGGGTTGATCAGCCCCAGCATTTT. Protein sequence: CASSQDRGGVDQPQHF. The chain links TRBV4-1 to TRBJ1-5, with D maybe TRBD1 (6 bases). Trimming shortened V by 0 bases and J by 5 bases, and 14 bases separated the two germline ends. This CDR3 is built from 16 residues. CDR1 and CDR2 from the germline V gene are MGHRA and YSYEKL.

J is TRBJ2-1 and V is TRBV5-4; the match to TRBD1 covers 9 bases. Germline CDR1 reads SGHNT; CDR2 reads YYREEE (reference sequence). J was trimmed by 3 bases and V by 0 bases; bases with no gene match: 7. The CDR3 loop spans 17 amino acids. CDR3 nucleotide sequence: TGTGCCAGCAGCTTGGGAGGGGACAGGGCGCTCTACAATGAGCAGTTCTTC. This gives the protein CASSLGGDRALYNEQFF.

This sequence joins TRBV7-9 and TRBJ2-3, with a weak D call TRBD2 (6 bases). V shed 3 bases and J shed 1 base, with 14 bases lying between them. The germline V gene encodes CDR1 SEHNR and CDR2 FQNEAQ (reference sequence). The length of the CDR3 is 16 residues. The chain's CDR3 is CASSLGGIGGTDTQYF. In DNA form, the CDR3 reads TGTGCCAGCAGCTTGGGCGGGATAGGGGGCACAGATACGCAGTATTTT.

The chain recombines TRBV4-1 with TRBJ1-4, with a tentative D call TRBD1 (6 bases). CDR3 length: 15 amino acids. Trimming removed 2 bases from V and 2 bases from J, with 9 bases in between. From germline, CDR1 is MGHRA and CDR2 YSYEKL. CDR3 in amino acids: CASSQFGQTNEKLFF. The CDR3 DNA is TGCGCCAGCAGCCAATTCGGACAGACTAATGAAAAACTGTTTTTT.

This clone was seen once. The J gene is TRBJ2-7, the V gene TRBV7-2, with 8 bases matching TRBD2. Losses at the gene ends were 5 bases for V and 4 bases for J; bases not matched to a gene: 7. Germline V CDR1 and CDR2: SGHTA, FQGNSA. The CDR3 is 14 residues long. The CDR3 is CASSQPGLGYEQYF. CDR3 bases: TGTGCCAGCAGCCAACCGGGACTAGGGTACGAGCAGTACTTC.

DNA for the CDR3: TGTGCCAGCAGACGACAGGGTGGCACCGGGGAGCTGTTTTTT. Amino acid sequence: CASRRQGGTGELFF. This chain links TRBV3-1 (or the pseudogene TRBV3-2) with TRBJ2-2; 7 bases line up with TRBD1. V gave up 6 bases and J gave up 4 bases; unmatched junction bases: 5. Per germline, CDR1 LGHDT and CDR2 YNNKEL (reference sequence). The CDR3 runs to 14 residues.

The chain links TRBV5-1 to TRBJ1-1; a possible D gene is TRBD1 (5 bases). CDR1 is SGHRS and CDR2 is YFSETQ in the germline V gene. The CDR3 is made up of 17 amino acids. V was trimmed by 0 bases and J by 0 bases, leaving 15 bases between them. The CDR3 protein is CASSLARAQDMNTEAFF. Here the CDR3 DNA reads TGCGCCAGCAGCTTGGCTCGGGCCCAGGACATGAACACTGAAGCTTTCTTT.